A single sample gave rise to the 5 T cell receptor beta chains below, sequenced in a study of cytomegalovirus exposure and HLA in healthy donors. A multiplex PCR was run with 60 Vbeta primers and 13 Jbeta primers. Some clones are missing from TCRdb's copy, which holds only in-frame ones; the method was immunoSEQ multiplex PCR. Of some 250,000 clones listed, roughly 82% were seen once; the top ten hold 4.5% to 6%. Sequenced: PBMCs. These receptor sequences come from a woman in her 40s in good health and CMV-seropositive.

The chain employs TRBV28 and TRBJ1-5; D is unclear. Germline CDR1 and CDR2: MDHEN and SYDVKM. V lost 7 bases to trimming and J lost 0 bases, with 10 bases between them. The length of the CDR3 is 14 residues. For the CDR3, the DNA is TGTGCCAGCATTCAGATTTATAGCAATCAGCCCCAGCATTTT. Encoded protein: CASIQIYSNQPQHF.

The rearrangement joins TRBV10-3 to TRBJ2-1; 9 positions agree with TRBD2. J gave up 2 bases and V 3 bases, and 2 bases lay outside the gene matches. CDR3 length: 15 amino acids. Germline-derived CDR1 and CDR2 are ENHRY and SYGVKD. CDR3: CAISDSGRPYNEQFF. CDR3 nucleotide sequence: TGTGCCATCAGTGATAGCGGGAGACCCTACAATGAGCAGTTCTTC.

The chain couples TRBV5-6 to TRBJ2-7; possible D gene TRBD2, 5 bases. Trimming shortened V by 2 bases and J by 3 bases, and 12 bases separated the two germline ends. This CDR3 contains 14 residues. Germline V gene lookup returns CDR1 SGHDT and CDR2 YYEEEE. The CDR3 DNA reads as TGTGCCAGCAGCTTATCTCACGGACTCTACGAGCAGTACTTC. Its translation: CASSLSHGLYEQYF.

This clone was picked up one time. The chain recombines TRBV9 with TRBJ1-2, with 7 bases fitting TRBD1. This CDR3 is built from 16 residues. Trimming took 0 bases from V and 4 from J; bases not matched to a gene: 9. Germline loops: CDR1 SGDLS, CDR2 YYNGEE. The CDR3 protein is CASSVGGTAGGYGYTF. The CDR3, as DNA: TGTGCCAGCAGCGTAGGGGGGACAGCTGGGGGCTATGGCTACACCTTC.

The V and J genes are TRBV19 and TRBJ1-2; 7 bases are shared with TRBD1. The CDR3 loop spans 14 amino acids. Per germline, CDR1 LNHDA and CDR2 SQIVND (reference sequence). Germline trimming cut 3 bases from V and 4 bases from J; bases unmatched to any gene: 5. CDR3 nucleotide sequence: TGTGCCAGTAGTATTGCCGGGACAGCCTATGGCTACACCTTC. Its protein product is CASSIAGTAYGYTF.